This T cell receptor (beta chain) was recorded in a study of T-cell reconstitution after alpha-beta-depleted transplantation in children. This clonotype was picked up a small number of times. The germline V and J ends were trimmed by 0 bases and 3 bases, with 15 bases remaining between them. CDR3 length equals 16 residues. Per the germline V gene, CDR1 is SGHKS and CDR2 is YYEKEE (reference sequence). Molecular barcoding with unique molecular identifiers was used for the TCRbeta library. MiXCR was run by TCRdb on the PCR reads, yielding one entry per CDR3 protein. The table shows some 290,000 distinct CDR3 sequences, with 23% occurring only once.

The sequence came from a male patient between 10 and 17 years old who had a stem cell transplant for acute lymphoblastic leukemia, so the T cells may come from the graft donor. The sample in question was PBMCs, mostly from graft donor cells, obtained 180 days after TCRalphabeta/CD19-depleted stem cell transplant. The V and J genes are TRBV5-5 and TRBJ1-1, with D tentatively TRBD1 (6 bases). CDR3 sequence: CASSLGWTALHTEAFF. The CDR3 region has the DNA TGTGCCAGCAGCTTGGGATGGACAGCGTTACACACTGAAGCTTTCTTT.